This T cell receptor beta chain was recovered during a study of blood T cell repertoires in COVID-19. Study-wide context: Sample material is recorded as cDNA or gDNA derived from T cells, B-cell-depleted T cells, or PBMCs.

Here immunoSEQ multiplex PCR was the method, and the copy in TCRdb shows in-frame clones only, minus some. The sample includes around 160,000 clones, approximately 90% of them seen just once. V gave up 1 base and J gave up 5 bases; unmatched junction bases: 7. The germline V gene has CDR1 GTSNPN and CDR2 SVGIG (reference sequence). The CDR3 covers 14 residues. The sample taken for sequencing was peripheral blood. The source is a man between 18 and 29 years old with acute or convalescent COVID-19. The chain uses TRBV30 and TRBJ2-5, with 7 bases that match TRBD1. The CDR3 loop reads CAWSAKTGRETQYF. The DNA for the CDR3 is TGTGCCTGGAGTGCTAAGACAGGGCGGGAGACCCAGTACTTC. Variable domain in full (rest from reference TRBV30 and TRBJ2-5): SQTIHQWPATLVQPVGSPLSLECTVEGTSNPNLYWYRQAAGRGLQLLFYSVGIGQISSEVPQNLSASRPQDRQFILSSKKLLLSDSGFYLCAWSAKTGRETQYFGPGTRLLVL.